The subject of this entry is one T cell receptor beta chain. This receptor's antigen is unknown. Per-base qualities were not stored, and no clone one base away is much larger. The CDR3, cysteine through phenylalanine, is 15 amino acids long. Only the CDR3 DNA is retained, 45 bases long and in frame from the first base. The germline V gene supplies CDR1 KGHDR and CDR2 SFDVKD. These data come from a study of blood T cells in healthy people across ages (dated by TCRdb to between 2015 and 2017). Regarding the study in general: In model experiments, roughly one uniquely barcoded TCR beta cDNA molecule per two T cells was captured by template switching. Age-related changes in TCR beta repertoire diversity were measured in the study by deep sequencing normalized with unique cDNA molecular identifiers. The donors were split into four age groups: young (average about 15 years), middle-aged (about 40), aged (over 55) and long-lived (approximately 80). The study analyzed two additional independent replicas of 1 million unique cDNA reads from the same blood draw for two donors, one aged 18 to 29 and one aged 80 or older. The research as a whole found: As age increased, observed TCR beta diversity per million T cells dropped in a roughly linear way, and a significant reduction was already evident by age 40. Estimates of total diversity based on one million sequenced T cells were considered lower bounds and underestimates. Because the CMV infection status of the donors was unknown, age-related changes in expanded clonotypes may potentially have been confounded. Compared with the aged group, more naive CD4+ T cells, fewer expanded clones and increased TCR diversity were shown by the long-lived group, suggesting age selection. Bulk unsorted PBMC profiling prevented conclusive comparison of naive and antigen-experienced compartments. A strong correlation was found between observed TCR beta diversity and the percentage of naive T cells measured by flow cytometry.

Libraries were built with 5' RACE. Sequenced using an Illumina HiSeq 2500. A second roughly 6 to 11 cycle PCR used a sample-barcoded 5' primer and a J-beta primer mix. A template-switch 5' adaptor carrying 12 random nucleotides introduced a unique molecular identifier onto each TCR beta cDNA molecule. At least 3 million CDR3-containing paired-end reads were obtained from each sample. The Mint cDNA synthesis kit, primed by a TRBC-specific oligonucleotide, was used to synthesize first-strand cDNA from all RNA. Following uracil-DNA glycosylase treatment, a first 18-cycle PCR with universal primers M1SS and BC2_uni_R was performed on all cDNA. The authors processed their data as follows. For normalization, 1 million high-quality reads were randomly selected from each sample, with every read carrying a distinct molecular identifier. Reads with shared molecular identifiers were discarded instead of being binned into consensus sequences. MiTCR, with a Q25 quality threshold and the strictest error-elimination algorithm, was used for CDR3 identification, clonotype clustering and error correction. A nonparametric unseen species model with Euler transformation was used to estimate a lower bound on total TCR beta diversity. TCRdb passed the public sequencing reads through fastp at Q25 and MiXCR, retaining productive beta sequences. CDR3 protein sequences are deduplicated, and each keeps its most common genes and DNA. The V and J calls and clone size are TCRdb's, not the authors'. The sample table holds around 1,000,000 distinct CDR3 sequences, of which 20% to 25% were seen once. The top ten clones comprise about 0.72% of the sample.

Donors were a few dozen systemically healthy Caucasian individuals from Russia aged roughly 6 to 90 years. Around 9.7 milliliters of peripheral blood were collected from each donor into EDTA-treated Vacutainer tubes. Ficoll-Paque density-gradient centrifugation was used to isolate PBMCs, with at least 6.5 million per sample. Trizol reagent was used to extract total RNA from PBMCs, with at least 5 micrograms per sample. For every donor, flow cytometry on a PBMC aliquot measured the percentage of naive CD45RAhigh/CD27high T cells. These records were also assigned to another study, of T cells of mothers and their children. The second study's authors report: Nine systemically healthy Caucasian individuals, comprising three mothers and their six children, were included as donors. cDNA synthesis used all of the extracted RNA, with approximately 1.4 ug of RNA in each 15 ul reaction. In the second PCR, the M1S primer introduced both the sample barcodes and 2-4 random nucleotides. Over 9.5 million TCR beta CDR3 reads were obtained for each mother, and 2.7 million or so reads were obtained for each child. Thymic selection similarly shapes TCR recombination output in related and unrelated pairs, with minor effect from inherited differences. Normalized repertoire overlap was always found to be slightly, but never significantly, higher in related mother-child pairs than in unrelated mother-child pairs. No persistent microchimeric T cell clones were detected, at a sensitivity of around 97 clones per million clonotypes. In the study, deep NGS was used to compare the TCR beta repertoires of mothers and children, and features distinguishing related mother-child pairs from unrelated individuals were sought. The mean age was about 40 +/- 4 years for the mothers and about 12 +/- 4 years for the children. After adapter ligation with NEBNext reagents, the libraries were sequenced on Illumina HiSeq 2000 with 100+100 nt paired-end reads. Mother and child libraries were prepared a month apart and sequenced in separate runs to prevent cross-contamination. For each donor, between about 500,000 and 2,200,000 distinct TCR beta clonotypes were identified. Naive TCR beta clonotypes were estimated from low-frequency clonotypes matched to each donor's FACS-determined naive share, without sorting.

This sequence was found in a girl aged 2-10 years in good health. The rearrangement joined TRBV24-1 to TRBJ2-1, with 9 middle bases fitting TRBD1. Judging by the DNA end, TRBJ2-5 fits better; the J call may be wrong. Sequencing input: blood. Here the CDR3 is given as CATSEPQGADETQYF. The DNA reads TGTGCCACCAGTGAACCACAGGGGGCTGATGAGACCCAGTACTTC.